The present T cell receptor beta chain was sequenced within a study of identical twins (dated by TCRdb to about 2016). Context from the whole study: The study deep-sequenced TCR alpha and beta repertoires from monozygotic twins, unrelated adults of various ages and cord blood to test whether fetal clonotypes persist. To rule out contamination, replicate twin experiments were performed at different times with different library preparation protocols.

From the germline V gene, CDR1 is SQVTM and CDR2 is ANQGSEA. Ends trimmed: V by 7 bases, J by 1 base; bases unmatched to a gene: 5. The CDR3 runs 13 amino acids, cysteine and phenylalanine included. Only the CDR3 region is kept as DNA, spanning 39 bases read in frame from base 1. Libraries were made using 5' RACE. The instrument was an Illumina HiSeq 2000. A universal primer binding site was added through template switching, and the final cDNA carried a unique molecular identifier so that TCR cDNA molecules could be counted accurately. Specific primers in the conserved constant-segment region were used to synthesize first-strand cDNA for the TCR alpha and beta chains. To control for contamination, each cDNA library was double barcoded with a SMART-Mk sample barcode plus Illumina barcodes. Two successive PCR steps introduced TruSeq adapter sequences along with Illumina sample barcodes. TCR alpha and beta cDNA libraries were sequenced on the Illumina HiSeq platform with custom primers. The authors' analysis ran thus. MiGEC was used to process raw reads and extract unique molecular identifiers, and MiXCR was used to find CDR3 positions. Recombination models were inferred per individual with the repgenHMM and IGoR tools using an EM algorithm. Shared clonotypes were analyzed with the tcR package in R, and sharing was normalized by the product of cloneset sizes. To study raw recombination without the effects of thymic and clonal selection, out-of-frame nonproductive sequences were analyzed. Clones were called with MiXCR by TCRdb after fastp trimmed the public reads at Q25, and only in-frame beta chains were retained. Identical CDR3 proteins give one entry, which carries the most common genes and DNA. The V and J calls here are based on TCRdb, not the publication. The sample table contains 1.5 million to 2 million distinct CDR3 sequences; only one count was recorded for around a third of them. The ten top clones hold 0.27% of the sample.

Only healthy Caucasian donors were included. This clonotype was detected many times. It has no known antigen specificity. No qualities accompany the bases; no much larger clone lies one base away. General findings and caveats noted by the study authors: Abundant cord blood beta clonotypes carried fewer insertions; young adult naive repertoires showed a weaker similar trend, while memory repertoires showed none. Because the same donors could not be followed over many years, the conclusions depended on cross-sectional statistical analysis. Out-of-frame TCR alpha sharing in monozygotic twins was systematically underestimated by recombination models, whereas sharing between unrelated individuals was in agreement with the recombination models. Out-of-frame TCR alpha sequences shared between twins showed an excess of low generation-probability sequences compared with coincidental sharing between unrelated individuals. Invariant T cells such as MAIT and iNKT could partly confound zero-insertion analyses, although diverse VJ usage argued against such confounding for most clonotypes. The excess sharing between twins in beta out-of-frame sequences was weaker because fewer shared sequences reduced the signal-to-noise ratio.

This TCR derives from a newborn girl in good health. The sample consisted of cord blood. The rearranged chain carries TRBV29-1 and TRBJ2-5, with TRBD1 matching 8 junction bases. The CDR3 reads as follows: CSARQGLQETQYF. The base sequence is TGCAGCGCTAGACAGGGGCTCCAAGAGACCCAGTACTTC.